Each of the 30 T cell receptor beta chains below was sequenced from the same sample in a study of identical twins. TCRdb ran MiXCR on the 5' RACE reads and lists one entry per CDR3 protein. This repertoire shows roughly 700,000 distinct CDR3 sequences, 8.5% to 9% found once; its top ten account for 0.98%. The same data also contributed to another study, on yellow fever vaccine responses in identical twins.

Specimen: PBMCs. Receptor source: a woman aged 18-30 years in good health.

At least ten counts were recorded for this clonotype. The V and J genes are TRBV3-1 and TRBJ2-1; D is uncertain. This CDR3 is built from 14 residues. The germline V gene encodes CDR1 LGHDT and CDR2 YNNKEL (reference sequence). V was trimmed by 6 bases and J by 0 bases, leaving 9 bases between them. CDR3 region: CASRAPNSYNEQFF. CDR3 bases: TGTGCCAGCAGGGCGCCTAACTCCTACAATGAGCAGTTCTTC.

This chain joins TRBV9 and TRBJ2-3; D gene uncertain. Trimming took off 2 bases at V and 5 bases at J, with 15 bases between the two ends. Germline V gene data show CDR1 as SGDLS and CDR2 as YYNGEE. This CDR3 contains 15 residues. CDR3 DNA: TGTGCCAGCAGCGTTGGGGTGGACCTCCAAGATACGCAGTATTTT. This translates into CASSVGVDLQDTQYF.

This clonotype was counted ten times or more. The V gene is TRBV10-3, the J gene TRBJ2-7; tentatively, D is TRBD1 or TRBD2 (8 bases each). V lost 4 bases, J lost 2 bases, and 18 bases lay in between. CDR1 and CDR2 from the germline V gene are ENHRY and SYGVKD. The CDR3 has 16 residues. CDR3 DNA sequence: TGTGCCATCAGTGTCGCGGGAGGACAGGGTCCCTACGAGCAGTACTTC. Translation: CAISVAGGQGPYEQYF.

This clonotype was observed at least ten times. The genes are TRBV20-1 and TRBJ2-2; a possible D gene is TRBD1 (5 bases). CDR3 length: 13 residues. The V end lost 2 bases, the J end lost 5 bases, and 9 bases lay between the germline ends. The V gene's germline CDR1 is DFQATT and CDR2 SNEGSKA (reference sequence). The CDR3 is CSARPAGTGELFF. CDR3 nucleotides: TGCAGTGCTAGACCGGCAGGGACCGGGGAGCTGTTTTTT.

This clonotype showed up many times. The chain couples TRBV21-1 to TRBJ2-1; the D call TRBD1 from the table was never checked on the DNA. TRBV21-1 constitutes a pseudogene. The CDR3 is 18 residues long. DNA for the CDR3: TGTGCCAGCAGCAAGATTTGGCGTCTCCCTGGTGGGATCAATGAGCAGTTCTTC. This gives the protein CASSKIWRLPGGINEQFF.

This clonotype appeared a few times. This chain links TRBV6-1 with TRBJ2-2; D is possibly TRBD2 (6 bases). Trimming removed 1 base from V and 7 bases from J, with 19 bases in between. Germline V CDR1 and CDR2: MNHNS, SASEGT. The CDR3 is 17 amino acids. This chain's CDR3 is CASSEGRRGPKIGELFF. The CDR3 DNA reads as TGTGCCAGCAGTGAAGGAAGGAGGGGTCCGAAAATCGGGGAGCTGTTTTTT.

This clonotype was seen at least ten times. This sequence joins TRBV20-1 and TRBJ1-2, with 11 bases lining up with TRBD1. Germline V gene sequence: CDR1 DFQATT, CDR2 SNEGSKA (reference sequence). The CDR3 loop spans 14 amino acids. Trimming took 5 bases from V and 7 from J; bases not matched to a gene: 9. In DNA, the CDR3 is TGCAGTGCTCCTCGGACAGGGGGCGCGGGTGGCTACACCTTC. Its translation: CSAPRTGGAGGYTF.

The J gene is TRBJ2-3, the V gene TRBV28, with 10 bases identical to TRBD1. CDR1 and CDR2 (germline): MDHEN, SYDVKM. The J segment lost 4 bases and the V segment lost 4 bases, leaving 14 bases of the junction unmatched. This CDR3 comprises 18 residues. The CDR3, as DNA: TGTGCCAGCAGTTCTTACTCTTTCGGGACAGGGGTCCCAGATACGCAGTATTTT. Translated: CASSSYSFGTGVPDTQYF. The variable domain in full, completed from reference TRBV28 and TRBJ2-3, reads DVKVTQSSRYLVKRTGEKVFLECVQDMDHENMFWYRQDPGLGLRLIYFSYDVKMKEKGDIPEGYSVSREKKERFSLILESASTNQTSMYLCASSSYSFGTGVPDTQYFGPGTRLTVL.

This clonotype occurred many times. V gene TRBV6-4 combines with J gene TRBJ1-5; no reliable D call. Germline-derived CDR1 and CDR2 are MRHNA and SNTAGT. This CDR3 spans 13 amino acids. V was clipped by 5 bases and J by 3 bases, with 8 bases between them. The CDR3 coding sequence is TGTGCCAGCAGTCTGGGGATCAATCAGCCCCAGCATTTT. This translates into CASSLGINQPQHF.

This clonotype has just a few counts. This chain links TRBV7-9 with TRBJ2-3; 9 bases are a match to TRBD1. Germline CDR1 SEHNR, CDR2 FQNEAQ (reference sequence). This CDR3 has 16 residues. V lost 2 bases to trimming and J lost 4 bases; unmatched junction nucleotides: 7. CDR3 nucleotides: TGTGCCAGCAGCTTAAGAGGACAGGGGAGGGCAGATACGCAGTATTTT. The encoded protein is CASSLRGQGRADTQYF.

V is TRBV2 and J is TRBJ1-2; D is unresolved. Germline V gene sequence: CDR1 SNHLY, CDR2 FYNNEI. CDR3 length: 11 amino acids. Trimming pared 5 bases from V and 7 bases from J, leaving 8 bases between. As DNA, the CDR3 is TGTGCCAGCAGTCTATTCGGTGGCTACACCTTC. Translating gives CASSLFGGYTF.

This clonotype was seen repeatedly, ten times or more. The rearrangement uses TRBV7-9 and TRBJ2-7; 7 bases line up with TRBD1. The J segment lost 5 bases and the V segment lost 5 bases, leaving 9 bases of the junction unmatched. CDR1 is SEHNR and CDR2 is FQNEAQ in the germline V gene (reference sequence). This CDR3 has 14 residues. CDR3 loop: CASSPRDRSDEQYF. CDR3 sequence (DNA): TGTGCCAGCAGCCCAAGGGACAGATCGGACGAGCAGTACTTC. Full variable domain (outside the CDR3, taken from reference TRBV7-9 and TRBJ2-7): DTGVSQNPRHKITKRGQNVTFRCDPISEHNRLYWYRQTLGQGPEFLTYFQNEAQLEKSRLLSDRFSAERPKGSFSTLEIQRTEQGDSAMYLCASSPRDRSDEQYFGPGTRLTVT.

This clonotype was counted a few times. The rearrangement uses TRBV27 and TRBJ2-7; no reliable D call. Germline CDR1 and CDR2: MNHEY and SMNVEV (reference sequence). This CDR3 is built from 14 residues. The V end lost 3 bases, the J end lost 0 bases, and 9 bases lay between the germline ends. The CDR3 bases are TGTGCCAGCAGTTTGGTGGATCCCTCCTACGAGCAGTACTTC. Its protein product is CASSLVDPSYEQYF.

This clonotype occurred many times. The chain carries TRBV12-3 or TRBV12-4 and TRBJ1-2; D unresolved. This CDR3 spans 15 amino acids. V was pared by 4 bases and J by 0 bases, with 12 bases between. This chain's CDR3 is CASSSYSASNYGYTF. In nucleotides, the CDR3 is TGTGCCAGCAGTTCGTACAGCGCTTCTAACTATGGCTACACCTTC.

This clonotype was observed a few times. This sequence joins TRBV20-1 and TRBJ2-5; 7 positions match TRBD1. This CDR3 region has 14 residues. The germline gives CDR1 DFQATT, CDR2 SNEGSKA (reference sequence). V was pared by 4 bases and J by 3 bases, with 8 bases of the junction left unmatched. CDR3 DNA: TGCAGTGCTATCCGGGACAGAGTAAAAGAGACCCAGTACTTC. It encodes CSAIRDRVKETQYF.

This clonotype was found many times. The V call is TRBV29-1, the J call TRBJ2-3; D unclear. Trimming cost V 5 bases and J 1 base, with 7 bases left between them. Germline lookup yields CDR1 SQVTM and CDR2 ANQGSEA. This CDR3 contains 12 residues. The CDR3 sequence is CSVRLGTDTQYF. The CDR3 nucleotides read TGCAGCGTTCGCCTGGGCACAGATACGCAGTATTTT.

This clonotype was recorded many times. This sequence joins TRBV29-1 and TRBJ2-7, with D perhaps TRBD1 (7 bases). Looked up from germline, CDR1 is SQVTM and CDR2 is ANQGSEA. This CDR3 contains 12 residues. The germline V and J ends were trimmed by 4 bases and 5 bases, with 12 bases remaining between them. CDR3 DNA: TGCAGCGTTGTCAGGGGGGTGGACGAGCAGTACTTC. Encoded protein: CSVVRGVDEQYF.

This chain links TRBV5-5 with TRBJ2-7; 9 nucleotides agree with TRBD1. Germline loops: CDR1 SGHKS, CDR2 YYEKEE (reference sequence). The CDR3 extends over 13 amino acids. V dropped 7 bases and J dropped 5; count of bases not matched to a gene: 7. The CDR3 protein is CASLGQGIHEQYF. The CDR3 coding sequence is TGTGCCAGCCTTGGACAGGGGATACACGAGCAGTACTTC.

This clonotype occurred a few times. The V call is TRBV10-2, the J call TRBJ2-7; D uncertain. The CDR3 is made up of 13 amino acids. V was shortened by 0 bases and J by 0 bases, with 3 bases between the two germline ends. CDR1 WSHSY and CDR2 SAAADI come from the germline V gene. CDR3 amino acids: CASSESYSYEQYF. The DNA for the CDR3 is TGCGCCAGCAGTGAGTCCTACTCCTACGAGCAGTACTTC.

The gene calls are TRBV6-5 and TRBJ2-5; maybe TRBD2 (5 bases). Trimming stripped 2 bases from V and 0 bases from J, with 19 bases between. From germline, CDR1 is MNHEY and CDR2 SVGAGI. This CDR3 has 18 amino acids. CDR3 in DNA: TGTGCCAGCAGTTACACCACTTCGGGATGGCAGTACCAAGAGACCCAGTACTTC. Amino acids: CASSYTTSGWQYQETQYF.

V and J are TRBV6-2 or TRBV6-3 and TRBJ2-7, with D hard to call. The length of the CDR3 is 12 residues. V gave up 2 bases and J gave up 4 bases, with 6 bases separating them. Per germline, CDR1 MNHEY and CDR2 SVGEGT. The CDR3 bases are TGTGCCAGCAGTTACCCACAGTACGAGCAGTACTTC. This translates into CASSYPQYEQYF.

The CDR3 loop reads CASSLRTGTSGYNEQFF. CDR3 nucleotide sequence: TGCGCCAGCAGCTTACGAACCGGGACTAGCGGGTACAATGAGCAGTTCTTC. The rearrangement joins TRBV5-1 to TRBJ2-1; TRBD2 matches at 12 bases. The CDR3 extends over 17 amino acids. The ends lost 2 bases at V and 4 bases at J; junction bases unmatched: 7. Germline CDR1 SGHRS, CDR2 YFSETQ.

As for this clonotype: Without the conserved terminal phenylalanine or tryptophan, this CDR3 likely stems from a read error. The chain carries TRBV15 and TRBJ2-1; D remains ambiguous. Trimming shortened V by 3 bases and J by 6 bases, and 12 bases separated the two germline ends. The CDR3 consists of 14 residues. Germline loops: CDR1 LNHNV, CDR2 YYDKDF (reference sequence). The DNA of the CDR3 is TGTGCCACCAGCAGGCCGGGTCTTGGCAATGAGCAGTTCCTC. This translates into CATSRPGLGNEQFL.

To note about this clonotype: Germline and junction disagree at one end, which may indicate a read error. This chain connects TRBV7-6 to TRBJ2-5; D unresolved. CDR1 is SGHVS, CDR2 FNYEAQ, per germline. This CDR3 has 15 residues. The CDR3, as DNA: TGTGCCAGCAGCAGAATCCCCCGCGACCAGGAGACCCAGTACTTC. Protein: CASSRIPRDQETQYF.

This clonotype came up many times. This chain links TRBV7-6 with TRBJ2-5, with TRBD1 matching over 7 bases. Germline assignment: CDR1 SGHVS and CDR2 FNYEAQ. The CDR3 length is 14 residues. V lost 5 bases to trimming and J lost 4 bases; unmatched junction nucleotides: 7. CDR3: CASSTQTGRETQYF. CDR3 nucleotide sequence: TGTGCCAGCAGCACACAGACAGGGAGAGAGACCCAGTACTTC. Supplemented by reference TRBV7-6 and TRBJ2-5, the full variable domain reads GAGVSQSPRYKVTKRGQDVALRCDPISGHVSLYWYRQALGQGPEFLTYFNYEAQQDKSGLPNDRFSAERPEGSISTLTIQRTEQRDSAMYRCASSTQTGRETQYFGPGTRLLVL.

This chain uses TRBV11-2 with TRBJ2-1, with TRBD2 matching over 14 bases. Trimming at V came to 3 bases and at J to 5 bases, leaving 9 bases not matched to a gene. Germline assignment: CDR1 SGHAT and CDR2 FQNNGV. This CDR3 comprises 18 residues. The CDR3 DNA sequence: TGTGCCAGCAGCTTGCCGACTAGCGGGAGGGCCGCCCACAATGAGCAGTTCTTC. Its translation is CASSLPTSGRAAHNEQFF.

There are many counts of this clonotype. The chain uses TRBV20-1 and TRBJ2-5; 8 bases match TRBD2. The V and J ends lost 5 bases and 2 bases, in that order; junction bases with no gene match: 7. Per germline, CDR1 DFQATT and CDR2 SNEGSKA (reference sequence). The CDR3 length is 14 residues. CDR3 loop: CSAFIAGRQETQYF. The CDR3 DNA reads TGCAGTGCTTTCATAGCGGGGAGGCAAGAGACCCAGTACTTC.

A few counts support this clonotype. The chain couples TRBV5-1 to TRBJ1-1; 9 bases align to TRBD1. The CDR3 consists of 13 residues. Germline loops: CDR1 SGHRS, CDR2 YFSETQ. V lost 0 bases, J lost 11 bases, and 5 bases stayed unmatched. CDR3 loop: CASSLEQGAVAFF. The DNA for the CDR3 is TGCGCCAGCAGCTTGGAACAGGGGGCGGTTGCTTTCTTT.

This clonotype was seen repeatedly, ten times or more. The chain links TRBV28 to TRBJ2-5, with a weak D call TRBD2 (6 bases). This CDR3 is built from 14 residues. V dropped 3 bases and J dropped 2 bases, with 10 bases sitting between them. The V gene's germline CDR1 is MDHEN and CDR2 SYDVKM. The CDR3, as DNA: TGTGCCAGCAGTTTTAGGACTATACAAGAGACCCAGTACTTC. Protein: CASSFRTIQETQYF.

The chain has TRBV6-1 and TRBJ2-7; TRBD1 matches 7 bases. V gave up 6 bases and J gave up 2 bases; unmatched junction bases: 13. CDR3 length equals 16 residues. Germline lookup yields CDR1 MNHNS and CDR2 SASEGT. This chain's CDR3 is CASSSDRVTGTYEQYF. The CDR3 region has the DNA TGTGCCAGCAGCTCCGACAGGGTCACAGGGACCTACGAGCAGTACTTC.